The subject of this entry is one T cell receptor beta chain. This record belongs to a study of control samples from healthy donors and cancer patients. TCRdb keeps only in-frame clones here, not all; method: immunoSEQ multiplex PCR. The table has 200,000 to 250,000 clones, about 93% seen once. Germline assignment: CDR1 MGHDK and CDR2 SYGVNS. The CDR3 extends over 18 amino acids. Trimming took 4 bases from V and 0 from J; bases not matched to a gene: 8. This clonotype was sampled from a man between 45 and 60 years old in good health. This sequence joins TRBV25-1 and TRBJ2-1; 11 nucleotides match TRBD2. What was sequenced was blood. CDR3 sequence: CASSASGGPPSSYNEQFF. As DNA, the CDR3 is TGTGCCAGCAGTGCTAGCGGGGGGCCACCGAGCTCCTACAATGAGCAGTTCTTC.